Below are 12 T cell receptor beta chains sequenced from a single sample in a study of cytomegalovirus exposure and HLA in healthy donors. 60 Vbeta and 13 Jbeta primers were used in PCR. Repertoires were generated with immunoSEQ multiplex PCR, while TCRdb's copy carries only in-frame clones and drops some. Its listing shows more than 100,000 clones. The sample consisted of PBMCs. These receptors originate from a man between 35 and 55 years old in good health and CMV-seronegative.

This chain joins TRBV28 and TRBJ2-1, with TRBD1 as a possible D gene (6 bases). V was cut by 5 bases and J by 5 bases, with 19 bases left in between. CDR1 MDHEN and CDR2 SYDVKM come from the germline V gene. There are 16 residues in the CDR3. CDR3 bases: TGTGCCAGCAGTGCTTTGGGGGCTAGCCCGAACAATGAGCAGTTCTTC. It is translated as CASSALGASPNNEQFF.

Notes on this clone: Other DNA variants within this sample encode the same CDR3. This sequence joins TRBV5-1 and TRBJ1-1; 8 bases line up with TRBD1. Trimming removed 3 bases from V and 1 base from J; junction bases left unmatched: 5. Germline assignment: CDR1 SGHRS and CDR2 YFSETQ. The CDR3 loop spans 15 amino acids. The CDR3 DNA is TGCGCCAGCAGCTCTTGGACAGGGCCGAACACTGAAGCTTTCTTT. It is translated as CASSSWTGPNTEAFF.

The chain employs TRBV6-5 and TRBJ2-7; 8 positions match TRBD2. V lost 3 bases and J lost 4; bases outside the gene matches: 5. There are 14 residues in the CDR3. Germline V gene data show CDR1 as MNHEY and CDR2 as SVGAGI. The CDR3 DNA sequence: TGTGCCAGCAGTTATTTACCGGGGGGGTACGAGCAGTACTTC. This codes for CASSYLPGGYEQYF.

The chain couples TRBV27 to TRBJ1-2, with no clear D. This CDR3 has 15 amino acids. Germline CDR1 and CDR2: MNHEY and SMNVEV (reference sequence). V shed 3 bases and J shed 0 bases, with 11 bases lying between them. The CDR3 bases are TGTGCCAGCAGTTTGTCTTTTTTAGCTAACTATGGCTACACCTTC. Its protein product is CASSLSFLANYGYTF.

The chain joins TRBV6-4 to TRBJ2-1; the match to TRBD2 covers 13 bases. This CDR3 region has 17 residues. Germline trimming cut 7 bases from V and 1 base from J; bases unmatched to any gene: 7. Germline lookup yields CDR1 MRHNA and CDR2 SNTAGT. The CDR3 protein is CASTLRLAGGSYNEQFF. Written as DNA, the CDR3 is TGTGCCAGCACCCTTAGACTAGCGGGAGGTTCCTACAATGAGCAGTTCTTC.

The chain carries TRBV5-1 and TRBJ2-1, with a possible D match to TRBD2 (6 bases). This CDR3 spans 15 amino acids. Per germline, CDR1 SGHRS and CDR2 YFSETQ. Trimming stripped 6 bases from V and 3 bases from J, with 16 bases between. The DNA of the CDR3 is TGCGCCAGCACCCATCCTGCCGGGGGCTACAATGAGCAGTTCTTC. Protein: CASTHPAGGYNEQFF.

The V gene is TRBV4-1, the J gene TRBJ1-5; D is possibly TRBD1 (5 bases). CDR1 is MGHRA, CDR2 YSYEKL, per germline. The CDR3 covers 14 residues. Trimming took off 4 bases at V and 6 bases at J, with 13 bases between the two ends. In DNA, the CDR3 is TGCGCCAGCAGCCCAGGGACTGCGGGTCAGCCCCAGCATTTT. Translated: CASSPGTAGQPQHF.

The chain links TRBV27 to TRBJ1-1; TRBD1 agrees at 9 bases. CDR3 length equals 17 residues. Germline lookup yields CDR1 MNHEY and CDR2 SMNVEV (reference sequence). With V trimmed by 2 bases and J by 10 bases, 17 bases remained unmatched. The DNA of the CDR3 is TGTGCCAGCAGTTTAACCGGGACAGGGACACGAACAGCTGCAGCTTTCTTT. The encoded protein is CASSLTGTGTRTAAAFF.

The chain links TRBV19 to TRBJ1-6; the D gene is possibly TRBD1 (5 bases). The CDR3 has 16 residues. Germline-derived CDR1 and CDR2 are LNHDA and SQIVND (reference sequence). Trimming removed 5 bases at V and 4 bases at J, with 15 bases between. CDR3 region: CASSGVGAAYNSPLHF. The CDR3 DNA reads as TGTGCCAGTAGTGGCGTTGGGGCGGCATATAATTCACCCCTCCACTTT.

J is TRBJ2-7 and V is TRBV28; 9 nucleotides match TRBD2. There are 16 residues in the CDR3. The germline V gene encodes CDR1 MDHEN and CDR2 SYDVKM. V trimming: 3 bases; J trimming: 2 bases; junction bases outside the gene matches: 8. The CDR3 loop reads CASSFRGVAGAYEQYF. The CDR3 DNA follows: TGTGCCAGCAGTTTCCGCGGGGTAGCGGGAGCCTACGAGCAGTACTTC.

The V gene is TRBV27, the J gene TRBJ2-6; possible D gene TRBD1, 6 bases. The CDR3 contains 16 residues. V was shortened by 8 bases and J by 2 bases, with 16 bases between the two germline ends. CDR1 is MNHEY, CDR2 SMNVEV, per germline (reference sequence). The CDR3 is CASGFYNRAGANVLTF. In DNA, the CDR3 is TGTGCCAGCGGCTTTTATAACAGGGCTGGGGCCAACGTCCTGACTTTC.

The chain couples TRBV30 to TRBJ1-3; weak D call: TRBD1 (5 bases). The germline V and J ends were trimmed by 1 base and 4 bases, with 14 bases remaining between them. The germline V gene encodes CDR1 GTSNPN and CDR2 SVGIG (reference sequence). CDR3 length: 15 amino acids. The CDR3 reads CAWSDGDGGGNTIYF. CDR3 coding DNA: TGTGCCTGGAGTGATGGCGACGGGGGAGGAAACACCATATATTTT.